This TCR beta chain was documented in a study of human thymus T cells. In its sample, this clone was seen once. Its antigen is unknown. Trimming took 6 bases from V and 4 from J, leaving 13 bases between them. This CDR3 comprises 15 residues. The germline CDR1 and CDR2 sequences are LNHDA and SQIVND (reference sequence). The donor group consisted of healthy Finnish infants who were having corrective surgery for congenital heart defects. Half of the eight donors gave roughly 0.45-1 mL blood during surgery. All available leukocytes, rather than a set cell count, yielded the blood DNA. Profiling relied on immunoSEQ multiplex PCR, and the TCRdb table lists in-frame clones only, not all of them. The sample contains more than 50,000 clones, around 94% of which appear only once. Study findings and constraints: It looked as if thymic and blood repertoires used V and J genes in a biased way.

The receptor comes from a boy under two years old with a congenital heart defect but otherwise immunologically healthy. Sequencing used blood. V usage is TRBV19 and J usage is TRBJ2-6, with TRBD1 as a possible D gene (5 bases). The DNA of the CDR3 is TGTGCCAGTAGAAATCAGGGATCCGGGGCCAACGTCCTGACTTTC. The encoded protein is CASRNQGSGANVLTF.